This is a list of T cell receptor beta chains from one sample in a study of cytomegalovirus exposure and HLA in healthy donors. The repertoire was sequenced with immunoSEQ multiplex PCR; TCRdb's copy has only in-frame clones and lacks some. This repertoire comprises some 110,000 clones; its ten largest clones make up 6.8%. The specimen sequenced was PBMCs. The receptors derive from a man in his forties or fifties in good health and CMV-seropositive. Each CDR3 is given without its conserved first and last residue. Fields, in order: CDR3 length, D gene, J gene, V gene, CDR3 protein. The D gene is left open where the match is weak.

len: 13; d_gene: TRBD2; j_gene: TRBJ2-1; v_gene: TRBV29-1; CDR3aa: SAMQGLAGAGEQF
len: 10; d_gene: NA; j_gene: TRBJ2-7; v_gene: TRBV21-1; CDR3aa: ASSKQAHEQY
len: 11; d_gene: NA; j_gene: TRBJ1-1; v_gene: TRBV29-1; CDR3aa: SVEGGGGTEAF
len: 13; d_gene: NA; j_gene: TRBJ1-2; v_gene: TRBV25-1; CDR3aa: ASSEPGTTLYGYT
len: 12; d_gene: TRBD1; j_gene: TRBJ2-7; v_gene: TRBV11-2; CDR3aa: ASSLDGTGDEQY
len: 13; d_gene: TRBD1; j_gene: TRBJ2-1; v_gene: TRBV27; CDR3aa: ASSSWPGQHNEQF
len: 14; d_gene: TRBD2; j_gene: TRBJ2-1; v_gene: TRBV7-9; CDR3aa: ASSLIGSGTSDEQF
len: 13; d_gene: NA; j_gene: TRBJ2-7; v_gene: TRBV11-2; CDR3aa: ASSLAVPSSYEQY
len: 14; d_gene: TRBD1; j_gene: TRBJ2-3; v_gene: TRBV5-1; CDR3aa: ASSKRTTGDTDTQY
len: 11; d_gene: NA; j_gene: TRBJ1-1; v_gene: TRBV4-1; CDR3aa: ASSQDGDTEAF
len: 12; d_gene: TRBD1; j_gene: TRBJ2-3; v_gene: TRBV28; CDR3aa: ASSWGQGTDTQY
len: 12; d_gene: NA; j_gene: TRBJ2-5; v_gene: TRBV15; CDR3aa: ATSRGWRQETQY
len: 13; d_gene: NA; j_gene: TRBJ1-2; v_gene: TRBV7-2; CDR3aa: ASRSPGLPLYGYT
len: 13; d_gene: TRBD2; j_gene: TRBJ2-3; v_gene: TRBV5-6; CDR3aa: ASSLSGSHGDTQY
len: 11; d_gene: NA; j_gene: TRBJ1-1; v_gene: TRBV2; CDR3aa: ASRSNRPPEAF
len: 18; d_gene: TRBD1; j_gene: TRBJ2-2; v_gene: TRBV18; CDR3aa: ASSPPSSVRTGISTGELF
len: 11; d_gene: NA; j_gene: TRBJ1-3; v_gene: TRBV28; CDR3aa: ASSPSPGYTIY
len: 10; d_gene: NA; j_gene: TRBJ1-5; v_gene: TRBV6-6; CDR3aa: ASTSSGQPQH
len: 13; d_gene: NA; j_gene: TRBJ1-5; v_gene: TRBV19; CDR3aa: ASRLLWTQNQPQH
len: 13; d_gene: TRBD1; j_gene: TRBJ2-1; v_gene: TRBV7-3; CDR3aa: ASRYDRGPYNEQF
len: 16; d_gene: TRBD1; j_gene: TRBJ1-4; v_gene: TRBV4-1; CDR3aa: ASSQDAAGTGGVGKLF
len: 14; d_gene: TRBD2; j_gene: TRBJ2-5; v_gene: TRBV11-2; CDR3aa: ASSPPGLGVRETQY
len: 13; d_gene: TRBD1; j_gene: TRBJ2-3; v_gene: TRBV6-4; CDR3aa: ASSIGQANTDTQY
len: 14; d_gene: NA; j_gene: TRBJ2-7; v_gene: TRBV13; CDR3aa: ASSLFWAGTIYEQY
len: 12; d_gene: NA; j_gene: TRBJ2-2; v_gene: TRBV13; CDR3aa: ASSLAMNTGELF
len: 16; d_gene: NA; j_gene: TRBJ1-2; v_gene: TRBV4-1; CDR3aa: ASSQAVYPIKLNYGYT
len: 12; d_gene: NA; j_gene: TRBJ2-7; v_gene: TRBV5-8; CDR3aa: ASSSGVKPTQQY
len: 14; d_gene: TRBD1; j_gene: TRBJ2-1; v_gene: TRBV27; CDR3aa: ASRPNRGPSYNEQF
len: 12; d_gene: TRBD1; j_gene: TRBJ2-2; v_gene: TRBV6-5; CDR3aa: ASTSGTVTGELF
len: 14; d_gene: TRBD1; j_gene: TRBJ1-4; v_gene: TRBV7-9; CDR3aa: ASSWTGGGVDEKLF
len: 11; d_gene: TRBD1; j_gene: TRBJ2-7; v_gene: TRBV7-2; CDR3aa: ATTGTGGYKQY
len: 14; d_gene: NA; j_gene: TRBJ1-4; v_gene: TRBV4-3; CDR3aa: ASSQVAGATNEKLF